This T cell receptor beta chain was retrieved from a study of control samples from healthy donors and cancer patients. This CDR3 has 14 residues. Trimming stripped 7 bases from V and 8 bases from J, with 17 bases between. Germline V gene lookup returns CDR1 MNHEY and CDR2 SVGAGI. Here immunoSEQ multiplex PCR was the method, and the copy in TCRdb shows in-frame clones only, minus some. The table lists fewer than 200,000 clones, nearly 96% of them singletons. This sequence originates from a woman younger than 45 in good health. Specimen: blood. The rearrangement uses TRBV6-5 and TRBJ1-4, with D unclear. The CDR3 sequence is CASTRNGVGEKLFF. The CDR3, as DNA: TGTGCCAGCACCCGAAACGGGGTAGGAGAAAAACTGTTTTTT.